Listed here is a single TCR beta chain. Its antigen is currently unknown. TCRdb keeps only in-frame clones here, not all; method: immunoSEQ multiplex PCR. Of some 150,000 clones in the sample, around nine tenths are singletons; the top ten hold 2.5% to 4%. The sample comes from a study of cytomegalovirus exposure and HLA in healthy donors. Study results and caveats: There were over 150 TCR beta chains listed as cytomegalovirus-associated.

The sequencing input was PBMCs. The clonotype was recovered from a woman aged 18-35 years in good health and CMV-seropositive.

The CDR3 here is CASSDRTGGGETQYF. CDR3 in DNA: TGTGCCAGCAGTGATAGGACAGGGGGCGGTGAGACCCAGTACTTC. The J gene is TRBJ2-5, the V gene TRBV2, with 11 nucleotides matching TRBD1. CDR1 is SNHLY, CDR2 FYNNEI, per germline. Trimming at V came to 3 bases and at J to 5 bases, leaving 5 bases not matched to a gene. This CDR3 has 15 amino acids.